What follows are 30 T cell receptor beta chains derived from one specimen sequenced in a study of neurological immune-mediated disorders. TCRdb reanalysed the 5' RACE reads using MiXCR and keeps one entry per CDR3 protein. This table has around 70,000 distinct CDR3 sequences, around 5.5% appearing once. Specimen: PBMCs. The origin of the receptors is a man aged 18 to 35 with multiple sclerosis.

This clonotype was picked up many times. V usage is TRBV20-1 and J usage is TRBJ1-6; tentative D call: TRBD1 (5 bases). V shed 3 bases and J shed 7 bases, with 13 bases lying between them. The CDR3 is 14 residues long. Germline values: CDR1 DFQATT, CDR2 SNEGSKA (reference sequence). CDR3 DNA: TGCAGTGCTAGGGCAGGGAATCGGAATTCACCCCTCCACTTT. Protein product: CSARAGNRNSPLHF.

V usage is TRBV5-1 and J usage is TRBJ2-7; D remains ambiguous. The CDR3 covers 15 residues. Trimming removed 0 bases at V and 0 bases at J, with 10 bases between. Per the germline V gene, CDR1 is SGHRS and CDR2 is YFSETQ. DNA of the CDR3: TGCGCCAGCAGCTTGGATATCGGATTCTCCTACGAGCAGTACTTC. The encoded protein is CASSLDIGFSYEQYF.

On this clonotype: A read error is possible here, since a much larger clone lies one base away. The chain joins TRBV29-1 to TRBJ2-5; no clear D gene. CDR1 SQVTM and CDR2 ANQGSEA come from the germline V gene. This CDR3 region has 13 residues. Between the trimmed V and J ends, which lost 7 bases and 2 bases, there was a span of 14 bases. CDR3 sequence: CSAANERQETQYF. The CDR3 coding sequence is TGCAGCGCTGCGAATGAAAGGCAAGAGACCCAGTACTTC.

In its sample, this clonotype was seen many times. One junction end does not reproduce the germline sequence, and a read error may be involved. The J gene is TRBJ1-6, the V gene TRBV4-3; tentatively, D is TRBD1 (6 bases). The germline gives CDR1 LGHNA, CDR2 YSLEER. This CDR3 is 15 amino acids long. The CDR3 spells CASSQGTNYNSPLNF. For the CDR3, the DNA is TGCGCCAGCAGCCAGGGGACAAACTATAATTCACCCCTCAACTTT.

This clonotype was picked up a small number of times. The chain carries TRBV29-1 and TRBJ2-2; the D gene could be TRBD1 or TRBD2 (7 bases each). Per the germline V gene, CDR1 is SQVTM and CDR2 is ANQGSEA. This CDR3 region has 14 residues. V dropped 3 bases and J dropped 5 bases, with 13 bases sitting between them. In nucleotides, the CDR3 is TGCAGCGTTGAGTACAGGGGAGGGACCGGGGAGCTGTTTTTT. Protein product: CSVEYRGGTGELFF.

This clonotype has at least ten counts. This chain joins TRBV6-6 and TRBJ2-2, with D perhaps TRBD1 (6 bases). Germline CDR1 reads MNHNY; CDR2 reads SVGAGI (reference sequence). V was shortened by 2 bases and J by 1 base, with 14 bases between the two germline ends. This CDR3 comprises 17 residues. As DNA, the CDR3 is TGTGCCAGCAGTTACCGGTGGACAGACATGAACACCGGGGAGCTGTTTTTT. Its translation: CASSYRWTDMNTGELFF.

This clonotype was picked up many times. This chain connects TRBV29-1 to TRBJ1-1; no definite D call. V lost 0 bases and J 0 bases, leaving 17 bases between the germline ends. The CDR3 is 17 amino acids. The germline CDR1 and CDR2 sequences are SQVTM and ANQGSEA. CDR3 sequence: CSVEESGSYWMNTEAFF. The CDR3 DNA reads as TGCAGCGTTGAAGAATCGGGTAGTTACTGGATGAACACTGAAGCTTTCTTT.

This clonotype was detected ten times or more. The J gene is TRBJ2-1, the V gene TRBV7-6; 11 bases align to TRBD2. The CDR3 is made up of 15 amino acids. Germline CDR1 is SGHVS and CDR2 is FNYEAQ. V lost 2 bases to trimming and J lost 8 bases; unmatched junction nucleotides: 5. This chain's CDR3 is CASSLLPTSGDEQFF. CDR3 DNA sequence: TGTGCCAGCAGCTTATTACCGACTAGCGGGGATGAGCAGTTCTTC.

This clonotype was recorded at least ten times. The rearrangement joins TRBV11-1 to TRBJ2-5; perhaps TRBD2 as D (7 bases). Germline CDR1 SGHAT, CDR2 FQDESV (reference sequence). This CDR3 comprises 16 residues. Trimming shortened V by 8 bases and J by 4 bases, and 23 bases separated the two germline ends. The CDR3 spells CASASGRDNYGETQYF. For the CDR3, the DNA is TGTGCCAGCGCGTCGGGGAGGGACAACTATGGAGAGACCCAGTACTTC. The complete variable domain, with remaining parts taken from reference TRBV11-1 and TRBJ2-5, reads EAEVAQSPRYKITEKSQAVAFWCDPISGHATLYWYRQILGQGPELLVQFQDESVVDDSQLPKDRFSAERLKGVDSTLKIQPAELGDSAMYLCASASGRDNYGETQYFGPGTRLLVL.

This clonotype has only a few counts. An end of the junction does not agree with germline; a read error may underlie this. The chain couples TRBV20-1 to TRBJ1-5; D gene unclear. CDR3 size: 12 residues. Germline V gives CDR1 DFQATT, CDR2 SNEGSKA (reference sequence). CDR3 region: CSAENVIGPQNF. The CDR3 region has the DNA TGCAGTGCAGAGAACGTGATCGGGCCCCAGAATTTT.

This clonotype appeared many times. The chain is built from TRBV7-2 and TRBJ2-7; D may be TRBD2 (5 bases). The V end lost 5 bases, the J end lost 0 bases, and 14 bases lay between the germline ends. Per the germline V gene, CDR1 is SGHTA and CDR2 is FQGNSA. The CDR3 is 15 residues long. The CDR3 DNA is TGTGCCAGCAGCCCCGACTTTACTAGCTCCTACGAGCAGTACTTC. It yields the protein CASSPDFTSSYEQYF.

This clonotype was seen at least ten times. This chain connects TRBV4-2 to TRBJ2-5; D is possibly TRBD1 (7 bases). CDR3 length: 15 amino acids. Germline CDR1 is LGHNA and CDR2 is YNFKEQ. With 3 bases removed from V and 5 bases from J, the gap between germline ends came to 16 bases. The CDR3 protein is CASSHLEGAGETQYF. The CDR3 DNA sequence: TGTGCCAGCAGCCACTTGGAGGGGGCGGGGGAGACCCAGTACTTC.

There are many counts of this clonotype. This chain connects TRBV29-1 to TRBJ1-2; 7 nucleotides agree with TRBD1. Trimming removed 6 bases from V and 7 bases from J; junction bases left unmatched: 11. Germline CDR1 SQVTM, CDR2 ANQGSEA. The CDR3 has 13 residues. The CDR3 spells CSVHDRDRLGYTF. The CDR3 bases are TGCAGCGTACACGACAGGGATCGACTTGGCTACACCTTC.

In this sample, this clonotype turned up many times. This chain connects TRBV20-1 to TRBJ2-1; D might be TRBD2 (6 bases). From germline, CDR1 is DFQATT and CDR2 SNEGSKA (reference sequence). This CDR3 has 14 amino acids. V was shortened by 1 base and J by 2 bases, with 9 bases between the two germline ends. The CDR3 DNA follows: TGCAGTGCTAGAGTGGCTAGCGCCTACAATGAGCAGTTCTTC. Protein sequence: CSARVASAYNEQFF.

This clonotype was observed many times. The gene calls are TRBV9 and TRBJ2-1; 7 positions agree with TRBD1. The length of the CDR3 is 15 residues. The V gene's germline CDR1 is SGDLS and CDR2 YYNGEE. V lost 2 bases to trimming and J lost 2 bases; unmatched junction nucleotides: 4. Here the CDR3 reads CASSVFGQAYNEQFF. CDR3 DNA: TGTGCCAGCAGCGTGTTCGGACAGGCCTACAATGAGCAGTTCTTC. The whole variable domain, remainder taken from reference TRBV9 and TRBJ2-1, is DSGVTQTPKHLITATGQRVTLRCSPRSGDLSVYWYQQSLDQGLQFLIQYYNGEERAKGNILERFSAQQFPDLHSELNLSSLELGDSALYFCASSVFGQAYNEQFFGPGTRLTVL.

The sample holds a few counts of this clonotype. Compared with germline, one end of the junction differs, possibly owing to a read error. V and J are TRBV20-1 and TRBJ1-5; D remains ambiguous. CDR1 is DFQATT, CDR2 SNEGSKA, per germline (reference sequence). This CDR3 has 14 residues. In nucleotides, the CDR3 is TGCAGTGCTAGGTCAGTCCATAGCAATCAGCCCCAGAATTTT. Translation gives CSARSVHSNQPQNF.

This clonotype was picked up many times. The CDR3 bases are TGTGCCAGCAGCTTGGAGGGGGGGTTGTACAATGAGCAGTTCTTC. It is translated as CASSLEGGLYNEQFF. This chain connects TRBV7-3 to TRBJ2-1; D might be TRBD2 (7 bases). Germline V lookup: CDR1 SGHTA, CDR2 FQGTGA. The CDR3 spans 15 residues. Trimming shortened V by 3 bases and J by 4 bases, and 13 bases separated the two germline ends.

This clonotype was detected a few times. Given the absence of the conserved phenylalanine or tryptophan at the CDR3 end, a read error is likely. The chain employs TRBV5-1 and TRBJ2-3, with D possibly being TRBD2 (7 bases). The CDR3 is 16 residues long. Germline V gives CDR1 SGHRS, CDR2 YFSETQ. V lost 6 bases to trimming and J lost 3 bases, with 20 bases between them. This CDR3 reads CASKVLGGGETDTQYN. In DNA, the CDR3 is TGCGCCAGCAAAGTCTTAGGGGGAGGGGAGACAGATACGCAGTATAAT.

In its sample, this clonotype was seen many times. DNA of the CDR3: TGTGCCAGCAGCGTCCAGGGTGGCACCGGGGAGCTGTTTTTT. Its protein is CASSVQGGTGELFF. The chain is built from TRBV9 and TRBJ2-2; maybe TRBD1 (5 bases). Germline CDR1 is SGDLS and CDR2 is YYNGEE. There are 14 residues in the CDR3. V was clipped by 2 bases and J by 4 bases, with 9 bases between them.

This clonotype was found many times. The V call is TRBV5-1, the J call TRBJ2-7, with 9 bases matching TRBD1. Germline CDR1 reads SGHRS; CDR2 reads YFSETQ. The length of the CDR3 is 14 residues. The V and J ends lost 2 bases and 6 bases, in that order; junction bases with no gene match: 6. CDR3 region: CASSFLGQGFEQYF. The CDR3 DNA reads as TGCGCCAGCAGCTTCCTCGGACAGGGGTTCGAGCAGTACTTC.

This clonotype appeared many times. The CDR3 bases are TGCGCCAGCAGCTTCACAGATACGCAGTATTTT. Protein sequence: CASSFTDTQYF. This chain connects TRBV5-1 to TRBJ2-3; D is ambiguous. There are 11 residues in the CDR3. V lost 2 bases and J 2 bases, leaving 0 bases between the germline ends. In germline, CDR1 is SGHRS, CDR2 YFSETQ.

Ten or more counts support this clonotype. V usage is TRBV5-1 and J usage is TRBJ2-3; TRBD1 or TRBD2 may be the D gene (5 bases each). V gave up 4 bases and J gave up 1 base, with 10 bases separating them. The length of the CDR3 is 14 residues. In germline, CDR1 is SGHRS, CDR2 YFSETQ. The DNA for the CDR3 is TGCGCCAGCAGCGGTGGGGACGGCACAGATACGCAGTATTTT. It yields the protein CASSGGDGTDTQYF. The whole variable domain, filled in from reference TRBV5-1 and TRBJ2-3, reads KAGVTQTPRYLIKTRGQQVTLSCSPISGHRSVSWYQQTPGQGLQFLFEYFSETQRNKGNFPGRFSGRQFSNSRSEMNVSTLELGDSALYLCASSGGDGTDTQYFGPGTRLTVL.

The V call is TRBV12-3 or TRBV12-4, the J call TRBJ1-6; 8 nucleotides agree with TRBD1. The junction had 4 bases not matched to a gene; V was cut back by 8 bases and J by 7 bases. This CDR3 has 13 amino acids. CDR3 nucleotides: TGTGCCAGCCGGACAGGGATGAATTCACCCCTCCACTTT. This encodes CASRTGMNSPLHF.

This clonotype came up many times. The chain joins TRBV10-3 to TRBJ2-7; 11 positions agree with TRBD1. Germline loops: CDR1 ENHRY, CDR2 SYGVKD. CDR3 length: 14 amino acids. J gave up 5 bases and V 2 bases, and 2 bases lay outside the gene matches. CDR3 DNA sequence: TGTGCCATCAGTGAGAAGGGACAGGGGGACGAGCAGTACTTC. It specifies CAISEKGQGDEQYF.

This clonotype has a count of ten or more. The rearrangement joins TRBV20-1 to TRBJ2-7; D may match TRBD1 or TRBD2 (5 bases each). The germline V and J ends were trimmed by 0 bases and 2 bases, with 20 bases remaining between them. The CDR3 consists of 17 residues. Germline V lookup: CDR1 DFQATT, CDR2 SNEGSKA (reference sequence). The CDR3 reads CSARDRVVSLGPYEQYF. In DNA form, the CDR3 reads TGCAGTGCTAGAGATCGGGTGGTTAGTCTGGGACCCTACGAGCAGTACTTC.

This clonotype has at least ten counts. The chain employs TRBV20-1 and TRBJ1-2; no reliable D call. V lost 3 bases and J lost 1, with 6 bases in between. The CDR3 has 12 amino acids. Germline V lookup: CDR1 DFQATT, CDR2 SNEGSKA (reference sequence). This CDR3 is CSARKSNYGYTF. The CDR3 DNA sequence: TGCAGTGCTAGGAAAAGTAACTATGGCTACACCTTC.

This clonotype was seen repeatedly, ten times or more. The genes are TRBV25-1 and TRBJ2-3; possible D gene TRBD1, 6 bases. Between the trimmed V and J ends, which lost 4 bases and 0 bases, there was a span of 8 bases. Germline CDR1 reads MGHDK; CDR2 reads SYGVNS. The CDR3 sequence is 14 residues long. CDR3 in amino acids: CASSVQGSTDTQYF. DNA of the CDR3: TGTGCCAGCAGTGTACAGGGTAGCACAGATACGCAGTATTTT. The full variable domain, in which reference TRBV25-1 and TRBJ2-3 provide the parts outside the CDR3, is EADIYQTPRYLVIGTGKKITLECSQTMGHDKMYWYQQDPGMELHLIHYSYGVNSTEKGDLSSESTVSRIRTEHFPLTLESARPSHTSQYLCASSVQGSTDTQYFGPGTRLTVL.

This clonotype was counted at least ten times. CDR3 protein: CAIGDTNQSGEQYF. The DNA of the CDR3 is TGTGCCATCGGCGACACAAACCAGTCGGGCGAGCAGTACTTC. This rearrangement joins TRBV10-3 to TRBJ2-7, with no clear D. Germline V gene data show CDR1 as ENHRY and CDR2 as SYGVKD. The CDR3 has 14 residues. Trimming stripped 8 bases from V and 6 bases from J, with 20 bases between.

This clonotype was seen ten or more times. V gene TRBV30 combines with J gene TRBJ2-5; the match to TRBD2 covers 10 bases. This CDR3 is built from 13 residues. Germline V CDR1 and CDR2: GTSNPN, SVGIG (reference sequence). V lost 8 bases, J lost 5 bases, and 8 bases stayed unmatched. For the CDR3, the DNA is TGTGCCCTATCTAGCGGGAGAACGGAGACCCAGTACTTC. Residues: CALSSGRTETQYF.

As to this clonotype: One end of the junction varies from germline; a read error may be responsible. The rearrangement uses TRBV20-1 and TRBJ1-5; D gene unclear. The CDR3 sequence is 13 residues long. Germline lookup yields CDR1 DFQATT and CDR2 SNEGSKA (reference sequence). CDR3 region: CSGSPSTTQPQNF. The CDR3 nucleotides are TGCAGTGGGTCGCCGAGTACTACTCAGCCCCAGAATTTT.